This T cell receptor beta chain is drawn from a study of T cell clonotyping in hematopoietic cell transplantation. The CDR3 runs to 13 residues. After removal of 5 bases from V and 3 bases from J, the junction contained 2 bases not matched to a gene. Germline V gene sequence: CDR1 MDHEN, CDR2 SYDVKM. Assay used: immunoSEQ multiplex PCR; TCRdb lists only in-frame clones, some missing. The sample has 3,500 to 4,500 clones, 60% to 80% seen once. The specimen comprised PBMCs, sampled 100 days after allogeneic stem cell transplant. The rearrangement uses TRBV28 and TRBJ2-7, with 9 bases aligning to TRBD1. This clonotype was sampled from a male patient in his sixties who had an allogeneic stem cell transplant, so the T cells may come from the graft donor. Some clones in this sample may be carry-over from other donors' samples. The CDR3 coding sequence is TGTGCCAGCAGTGTGGGACAGGGCTACGAGCAGTACTTC. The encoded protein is CASSVGQGYEQYF.